The 21 T cell receptor beta chains presented below share a single source sample, sequenced in a study of T cell responses to AZD1222 COVID-19 vaccine. TCRdb keeps only in-frame clones here, not all; method: immunoSEQ multiplex PCR. The sample includes fewer than 150,000 clones, more than 85% of them seen just once. Sequencing used peripheral blood, obtained 28 days after the second AZD1222 dose. These receptor sequences come from an adult who received the AZD1222 COVID-19 vaccine.

This chain's CDR3 is CAGASHEQYF. The CDR3 DNA reads as TGTGCCGGGGCCTCCCACGAGCAGTACTTC. This sequence joins TRBV21-1 and TRBJ2-7; TRBD1, the D gene given by the table, was not confirmed from the DNA. TRBV21-1 is deemed a pseudogene. This CDR3 has 10 residues.

CDR3 sequence: CASSSSDGVRAGELFF. CDR3 DNA: TGTGCCAGCAGCTCCTCAGACGGGGTTCGCGCCGGGGAGCTGTTTTTT. V is TRBV5-4 and J is TRBJ2-2, with TRBD2 as a possible D gene (5 bases). The CDR3 contains 16 residues. With 3 bases removed from V and 6 bases from J, the gap between germline ends came to 18 bases. The germline V gene has CDR1 SGHNT and CDR2 YYREEE (reference sequence).

This chain links TRBV9 with TRBJ1-3; D is possibly TRBD1 (5 bases). V dropped 4 bases and J dropped 4 bases, with 12 bases sitting between them. The germline V gene encodes CDR1 SGDLS and CDR2 YYNGEE. The CDR3 totals 14 residues. DNA of the CDR3: TGTGCCAGCAGCCTAGGGACGCTCGGAAACACCATATATTTT. Residues: CASSLGTLGNTIYF.

CDR3: CATSRGSSSSYNSPLHF. The CDR3 DNA follows: TGTGCCACCAGCAGAGGCAGTTCTAGCTCCTATAATTCACCCCTCCACTTT. This chain connects TRBV15 to TRBJ1-6; D gene ambiguous. The germline gives CDR1 LNHNV, CDR2 YYDKDF (reference sequence). The V end lost 1 base, the J end lost 0 bases, and 10 bases lay between the germline ends. CDR3 length equals 17 residues.

The rearrangement joins TRBV14 to TRBJ2-5, with TRBD1 identical over 8 bases. The V gene's germline CDR1 is SGHDN and CDR2 FVKESK. V was clipped by 1 base and J by 5 bases; unmatched bases: 9. The CDR3 is 16 amino acids. The CDR3, as DNA: TGTGCCAGCAGCCAAGGCGACAGGGGATTCGGGGAGACCCAGTACTTC. This sequence encodes CASSQGDRGFGETQYF.

The sample holds one count of this clone. V usage is TRBV9 and J usage is TRBJ1-1; no clear D gene. The germline V gene encodes CDR1 SGDLS and CDR2 YYNGEE. The CDR3 sequence is 13 residues long. V lost 0 bases to trimming and J lost 6 bases, with 9 bases between them. CDR3 residues: CASSVVRGSEAFF. CDR3 sequence (DNA): TGTGCCAGCAGCGTAGTACGGGGTTCTGAAGCTTTCTTT.

V gene TRBV5-1 combines with J gene TRBJ1-2; 8 bases are a match to TRBD1. This CDR3 comprises 16 residues. The V gene end was trimmed by 4 bases and the J gene end by 2 bases; junction bases not matched to a gene: 10. In germline, CDR1 is SGHRS, CDR2 YFSETQ. For the CDR3, the DNA is TGCGCCAGCAGCCAGACAGGGGCTCCTGGGAACTATGGCTACACCTTC. Its translation is CASSQTGAPGNYGYTF.

The V and J genes are TRBV14 and TRBJ2-7, with D perhaps TRBD2 (5 bases). Germline V gives CDR1 SGHDN, CDR2 FVKESK. The ends were cut back, 0 bases at V and 1 base at J, with 7 bases in the middle. This CDR3 has 14 amino acids. CDR3 DNA sequence: TGTGCCAGCAGCCAAGAGCGGGCATCCTACGAGCAGTACTTC. Translating gives CASSQERASYEQYF.

The chain combines TRBV14 with TRBJ1-2, with D possibly being TRBD1 (5 bases). V gave up 0 bases and J gave up 4 bases, with 12 bases separating them. The CDR3 is 15 amino acids. Germline CDR1 reads SGHDN; CDR2 reads FVKESK. CDR3 residues: CASSQDPGPRYGYTF. The CDR3 DNA is TGTGCCAGCAGCCAAGATCCAGGGCCCCGCTATGGCTACACCTTC.

The chain has TRBV7-2 and TRBJ1-2; the D gene is possibly TRBD1 (6 bases). The germline CDR1 and CDR2 sequences are SGHTA and FQGNSA. CDR3 length: 16 amino acids. Trimming shortened V by 3 bases and J by 1 base, and 15 bases separated the two germline ends. The CDR3 spells CASSFSRTAHNYGYTF. CDR3 bases: TGTGCCAGCAGCTTCTCCCGGACAGCCCATAACTATGGCTACACCTTC. Complete variable domain (other parts from reference TRBV7-2 and TRBJ1-2): GAGVSQSPSNKVTEKGKDVELRCDPISGHTALYWYRQSLGQGLEFLIYFQGNSAPDKSGLPSDRFSAERTGGSVSTLTIQRTQQEDSAVYLCASSFSRTAHNYGYTFGSGTRLTVV.

The gene calls are TRBV19 and TRBJ2-7; 9 nucleotides agree with TRBD1. The CDR3 length is 14 residues. Trimming took 4 bases from V and 3 from J; bases not matched to a gene: 4. Per germline, CDR1 LNHDA and CDR2 SQIVND (reference sequence). The DNA for the CDR3 is TGTGCCAGTAGTACTCCGGGACAGGGCTACGAGCAGTACTTC. Amino acids: CASSTPGQGYEQYF. The variable domain in full, with the rest retrieved from reference TRBV19 and TRBJ2-7, is DGGITQSPKYLFRKEGQNVTLSCEQNLNHDAMYWYRQDPGQGLRLIYYSQIVNDFQKGDIAEGYSVSREKKESFPLTVTSAQKNPTAFYLCASSTPGQGYEQYFGPGTRLTVT.

The CDR3 here is CAWSVDRRDNSPLHF. The CDR3 bases are TGTGCCTGGAGTGTAGACAGGAGAGATAATTCACCCCTCCACTTT. The chain carries TRBV30 and TRBJ1-6; tentative D call: TRBD1 (6 bases). V lost 0 bases, J lost 5 bases, and 11 bases lay in between. This CDR3 has 15 residues. The germline V gene encodes CDR1 GTSNPN and CDR2 SVGIG (reference sequence).

This chain joins TRBV7-2 and TRBJ2-3; 10 bases are shared with TRBD2. V trimming: 3 bases; J trimming: 5 bases; junction bases outside the gene matches: 5. The CDR3 runs 15 residues. Germline CDR1 SGHTA, CDR2 FQGNSA. CDR3 sequence: CASSFRTSGGDTQYF. Here the CDR3 DNA reads TGTGCCAGCAGCTTCAGGACTAGCGGCGGAGATACGCAGTATTTT.

The chain is built from TRBV6-5 and TRBJ1-5; 7 bases fit TRBD1. The CDR3 has 15 residues. Germline V gene sequence: CDR1 MNHEY, CDR2 SVGAGI. Unmatched junction bases numbered 10, after V lost 9 bases and J lost 2 bases. The CDR3 nucleotides read TGTGCCAGTAAAGGAGGGACAGTGGGCAATCAGCCCCAGCATTTT. This sequence encodes CASKGGTVGNQPQHF.

This clone has just one count. V usage is TRBV2 and J usage is TRBJ2-7; 7 nucleotides align to TRBD1. Germline CDR1 SNHLY, CDR2 FYNNEI. The CDR3 extends over 14 amino acids. The V gene end was trimmed by 3 bases and the J gene end by 2 bases; junction bases not matched to a gene: 4. CDR3 residues: CASSDRQGPYEQYF. CDR3 in DNA: TGTGCCAGCAGTGATCGACAGGGACCCTACGAGCAGTACTTC. Filled out from reference TRBV2 and TRBJ2-7, the complete variable domain reads EPEVTQTPSHQVTQMGQEVILRCVPISNHLYFYWYRQILGQKVEFLVSFYNNEISEKSEIFDDQFSVERPDGSNFTLKIRSTKLEDSAMYFCASSDRQGPYEQYFGPGTRLTVT.

The CDR3 region has the DNA TGCGCCAGCAGCCGGAGGGAGGGGACTGAAGCTTTCTTT. Its translation: CASSRREGTEAFF. This chain links TRBV5-1 with TRBJ1-1, with a tentative D call TRBD1 (5 bases). Trimming took 4 bases from V and 5 from J, leaving 12 bases between them. The CDR3 spans 13 residues. CDR1 is SGHRS and CDR2 is YFSETQ in the germline V gene.

Of note for this clone: The same CDR3 arises from other DNA sequences in this sample as well. The J gene is TRBJ1-2, the V gene TRBV6-5, with 7 bases matching TRBD1. Germline CDR1 is MNHEY and CDR2 is SVGAGI. J gave up 4 bases and V 6 bases, and 8 bases lay outside the gene matches. The CDR3 runs to 14 residues. For the CDR3, the DNA is TGTGCCAGCAGCCGAGATGGGACAGCCTATGGCTACACCTTC. This encodes CASSRDGTAYGYTF.

The chain combines TRBV23-1 with TRBJ2-3; TRBD2 agrees at 8 bases. TRBV23-1 is an ORF, and what it does is uncertain. CDR3 length: 17 amino acids. The V and J ends lost 0 bases and 5 bases, in that order; junction bases with no gene match: 10. CDR3 coding DNA: TGCGCCAGCAGTCAATCGAGTGAGCGGGGGTGGGGAGATACGCAGTATTTT. Its translation is CASSQSSERGWGDTQYF.

CDR3 protein: CASTPGGAGNEQFF. In nucleotides, the CDR3 is TGTGCCAGCACTCCCGGGGGGGCCGGGAATGAGCAGTTCTTC. The chain is built from TRBV6-5 and TRBJ2-1; 8 positions match TRBD2. The V gene's germline CDR1 is MNHEY and CDR2 SVGAGI. The length of the CDR3 is 14 residues. The V gene end was trimmed by 7 bases and the J gene end by 7 bases; junction bases not matched to a gene: 9.

This chain uses TRBV5-1 with TRBJ1-4; D not resolved. The CDR3 loop spans 14 amino acids. Trimming pared 0 bases from V and 6 bases from J, leaving 9 bases between. Germline V gene lookup returns CDR1 SGHRS and CDR2 YFSETQ. The CDR3, as DNA: TGCGCCAGCAGCTTGGGTCAGCGAGATGAAAAACTGTTTTTT. Encoded protein: CASSLGQRDEKLFF.

The V and J genes are TRBV6-5 and TRBJ1-1, with D possibly being TRBD1 (6 bases). The CDR3 length is 15 residues. CDR1 and CDR2 (germline): MNHEY, SVGAGI. V was clipped by 5 bases and J by 3 bases, with 16 bases between them. CDR3 coding DNA: TGTGCCAGCAGTCCAGGGGACCGGATATACACTGAAGCTTTCTTT. It encodes CASSPGDRIYTEAFF.